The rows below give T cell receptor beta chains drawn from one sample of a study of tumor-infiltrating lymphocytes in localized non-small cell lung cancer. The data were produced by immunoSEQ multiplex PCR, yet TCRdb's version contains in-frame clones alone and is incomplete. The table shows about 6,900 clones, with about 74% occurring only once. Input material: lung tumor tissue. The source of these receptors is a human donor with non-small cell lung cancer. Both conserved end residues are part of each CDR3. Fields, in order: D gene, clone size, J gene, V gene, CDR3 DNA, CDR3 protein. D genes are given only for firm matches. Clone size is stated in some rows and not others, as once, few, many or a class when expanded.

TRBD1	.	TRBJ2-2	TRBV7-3	TGTGCCAGCAGTCCCGGGACAGGAAACACCGGGGAGCTGTTTTTT	CASSPGTGNTGELFF
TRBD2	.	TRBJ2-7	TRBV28	TGTGCCAGCAGTTTTAGCGGGGGGGTCTACGAGCAGTACTTC	CASSFSGGVYEQYF
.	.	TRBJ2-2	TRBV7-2	TGTGCCAGCCGAAGGCGGGCCAACACCGGGGAGCTGTTTTTT	CASRRRANTGELFF
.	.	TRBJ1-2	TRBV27	TGTGCCAGCAGTTCCCTCGCGGGTTTGAGTGGCTACACCTTC	CASSSLAGLSGYTF
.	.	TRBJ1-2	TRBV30	TGTGCCTGGAGTGTAGCGGGGGATGGCTACACCTTC	CAWSVAGDGYTF
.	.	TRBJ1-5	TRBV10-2	TGCGCCAGCAGTGTTGGGGTTCAGCCCCAGCATTTT	CASSVGVQPQHF
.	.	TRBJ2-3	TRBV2	TGTGCCAGCAGATCGACAGTAACCTCAGATACGCAGTATTTT	CASRSTVTSDTQYF
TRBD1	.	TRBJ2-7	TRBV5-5	TGTGCCAGCAGCGCTATAACAGGGGTTATAGCCTACGAGCAGTACTTC	CASSAITGVIAYEQYF
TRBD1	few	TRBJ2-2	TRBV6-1	TGTGCCAGCTCCGAGACAGGGGTGTCCGGGGAGCTGTTTTTT	CASSETGVSGELFF
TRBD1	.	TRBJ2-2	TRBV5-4	TGTGCCAGCAGCTCAAGTTACAGGGGAGCCGGGGAGCTGTTTTTT	CASSSSYRGAGELFF
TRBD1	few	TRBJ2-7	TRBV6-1	TGTGCCAGCAGTGACCAGGACAGGGGGCCCTACGAGCAGTACTTC	CASSDQDRGPYEQYF
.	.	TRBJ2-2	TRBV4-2	TGTGCCAGCAGCCGTCTTGGGTCCGGGGAGCTGTTTTTT	CASSRLGSGELFF